This TCR beta chain was profiled in a study of graft-versus-host responses after intestinal transplantation. In regard to this clone: What it binds is unknown.

Germline loops: CDR1 LNHDA, CDR2 SQIVND (reference sequence). This CDR3 has 15 amino acids. V was cut by 4 bases and J by 2 bases, with 11 bases left in between. TCRdb's copy holds only in-frame clones and misses some; the assay was immunoSEQ multiplex PCR. The sample has some 84,000 clones, around 84% seen once; the top ten hold around 0.83%. The receptor comes from a human donor who received an intestinal transplant. The sequenced sample was unstimulated CD4+ T cells sorted from spleen or lymph node cells, obtained before intestinal transplant. This chain connects TRBV19 to TRBJ1-4; D is perhaps TRBD1 (5 bases). The CDR3 protein is CASSTQGVTNEKLFF. For the CDR3, the DNA is TGTGCCAGTAGTACTCAGGGCGTTACTAATGAAAAACTGTTTTTT.